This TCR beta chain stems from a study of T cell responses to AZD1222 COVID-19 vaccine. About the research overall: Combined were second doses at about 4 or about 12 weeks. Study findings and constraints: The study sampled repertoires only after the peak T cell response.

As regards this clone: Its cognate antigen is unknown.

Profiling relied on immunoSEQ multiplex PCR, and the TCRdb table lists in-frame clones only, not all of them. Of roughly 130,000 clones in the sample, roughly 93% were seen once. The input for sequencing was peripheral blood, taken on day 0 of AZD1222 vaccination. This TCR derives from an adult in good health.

The chain's CDR3 is CASSQDGPEAFF. The DNA of the CDR3 is TGTGCCAGCAGCCAAGATGGCCCCGAAGCTTTCTTT. The chain joins TRBV3-1 (or the pseudogene TRBV3-2) to TRBJ1-1; D call uncertain. The V and J ends lost 0 bases and 8 bases respectively, with 7 bases between them. Per the germline V gene, CDR1 is LGHDT and CDR2 is YNNKEL (reference sequence). The CDR3 has 12 amino acids.